A selection of T cell receptor beta chains follows, all from one sample in a study of T-cell reconstitution after alpha-beta-depleted transplantation in children. MiXCR, run by TCRdb on the PCR reads, gives a single entry per CDR3 protein. This table has under 450,000 distinct CDR3 sequences, around 15% appearing once. This specimen consisted of PBMCs, mostly from graft donor cells, obtained 360 days after TCRalphabeta/CD19-depleted stem cell transplant. The receptor source for this set is a boy younger than two who had a stem cell transplant for Wiskott-Aldrich syndrome, so the T cells may come from the graft donor. CDR3s include the opening cysteine and the closing phenylalanine or tryptophan. D genes are given only for firm matches. The listing skips clone size in some rows; elsewhere it reads once, few, many or a size class.

CDR3 length: 14; D gene: -; V gene: TRBV20-1; J gene: TRBJ2-1; clone size: -; CDR3 protein: CSAEGPPLYNEQFF; CDR3 DNA: TGCAGTGCTGAGGGACCCCCACTCTACAATGAGCAGTTCTTC
CDR3 length: 15; D gene: TRBD1; V gene: TRBV5-1; J gene: TRBJ2-5; clone size: -; CDR3 protein: CASSLGTGGAETQYF; CDR3 DNA: TGCGCCAGCAGCTTAGGCACAGGGGGCGCGGAGACCCAGTACTTC
CDR3 length: 12; D gene: -; V gene: TRBV12-3/TRBV12-4; J gene: TRBJ2-7; clone size: many; CDR3 protein: CASGRGAYEQYF; CDR3 DNA: TGTGCCAGCGGACGGGGAGCCTACGAGCAGTACTTC
CDR3 length: 14; D gene: -; V gene: TRBV9; J gene: TRBJ2-7; clone size: few; CDR3 protein: CASSLRGTSYEQYF; CDR3 DNA: TGTGCCAGCAGCCTACGCGGGACATCCTACGAGCAGTACTTC
CDR3 length: 13; D gene: -; V gene: TRBV20-1; J gene: TRBJ2-7; clone size: many; CDR3 protein: CSARDSSSYEQYF; CDR3 DNA: TGCAGCGCGAGGGACTCCTCCTCCTACGAGCAGTACTTC
CDR3 length: 14; D gene: TRBD1; V gene: TRBV7-2; J gene: TRBJ1-4; clone size: few; CDR3 protein: CASSLGQGIYQLFF; CDR3 DNA: TGTGCCAGCAGTCTCGGACAGGGGATATATCAACTGTTTTTT
CDR3 length: 16; D gene: -; V gene: TRBV29-1; J gene: TRBJ2-3; clone size: few; CDR3 protein: CSVEEGQKRRTDTQYF; CDR3 DNA: TGCAGCGTTGAAGAAGGACAGAAGCGACGCACAGATACGCAGTATTTT
CDR3 length: 17; D gene: -; V gene: TRBV7-2; J gene: TRBJ2-6; clone size: once; CDR3 protein: CASSLARGHSGANVLTF; CDR3 DNA: TGTGCCAGCAGCTTAGCGCGGGGCCACTCTGGGGCCAACGTCCTGACTTTC
CDR3 length: 16; D gene: TRBD1; V gene: TRBV24-1; J gene: TRBJ2-5; clone size: -; CDR3 protein: CATSDLPGQGQETQYF; CDR3 DNA: TGTGCCACCAGTGATTTGCCGGGACAGGGCCAAGAGACCCAGTACTTC
CDR3 length: 16; D gene: -; V gene: TRBV4-2; J gene: TRBJ2-7; clone size: -; CDR3 protein: CASSQGEGDKSYEQYF; CDR3 DNA: TGTGCCAGCAGCCAAGGAGAGGGGGACAAAAGCTACGAGCAGTACTTC
CDR3 length: 15; D gene: TRBD1; V gene: TRBV24-1; J gene: TRBJ2-4; clone size: -; CDR3 protein: CATSDTTGSRNIQYF; CDR3 DNA: TGTGCCACCAGTGATACGACAGGGTCGAGAAACATTCAGTACTTC
CDR3 length: 15; D gene: TRBD2; V gene: TRBV7-6; J gene: TRBJ2-1; clone size: -; CDR3 protein: CASSSSGSWYNEQFF; CDR3 DNA: TGTGCCAGCAGCTCTAGCGGGAGTTGGTACAATGAGCAGTTCTTC
CDR3 length: 14; D gene: TRBD1; V gene: TRBV18; J gene: TRBJ1-3; clone size: -; CDR3 protein: CASSPDRGLNTIYF; CDR3 DNA: TGTGCCAGCTCACCGGACAGGGGGCTAAACACCATATATTTT
CDR3 length: 14; D gene: -; V gene: TRBV5-1; J gene: TRBJ2-3; clone size: -; CDR3 protein: CASSSRGMTDTQYF; CDR3 DNA: TGCGCCAGCAGCTCCAGGGGCATGACAGATACGCAGTATTTT
CDR3 length: 20; D gene: TRBD2; V gene: TRBV13; J gene: TRBJ2-6; clone size: -; CDR3 protein: CASSLGSRLAGSSGANVLTF; CDR3 DNA: TGTGCCAGCAGCTTAGGCAGTAGACTAGCGGGGTCCTCTGGGGCCAACGTCCTGACTTTC
CDR3 length: 16; D gene: TRBD2; V gene: TRBV3-1; J gene: TRBJ2-1; clone size: -; CDR3 protein: CASSPIAGGNYNEQFF; CDR3 DNA: TGTGCCAGCAGTCCAATAGCGGGGGGCAACTACAATGAGCAGTTCTTC
CDR3 length: 17; D gene: TRBD2; V gene: TRBV18; J gene: TRBJ2-7; clone size: -; CDR3 protein: CASSPTTSLASRYEQYF; CDR3 DNA: TGTGCCAGCTCACCGACGACTAGCCTGGCTAGTAGGTACGAGCAGTACTTC
CDR3 length: 16; D gene: TRBD2; V gene: TRBV24-1; J gene: TRBJ2-5; clone size: -; CDR3 protein: CATSDRTGRAQETQYF; CDR3 DNA: TGTGCCACCAGTGACCGGACGGGGAGGGCACAAGAGACCCAGTACTTC
CDR3 length: 13; D gene: -; V gene: TRBV20-1; J gene: TRBJ2-1; clone size: many; CDR3 protein: CSARPGKRDEQFF; CDR3 DNA: TGCAGTGCCCGCCCGGGAAAAAGGGATGAGCAGTTCTTC
CDR3 length: 16; D gene: -; V gene: TRBV2; J gene: TRBJ2-7; clone size: -; CDR3 protein: CASSPGARRTFYEQYF; CDR3 DNA: TGTGCCAGCAGCCCCGGGGCCCGAAGGACTTTCTACGAGCAGTACTTC
CDR3 length: 15; D gene: TRBD2; V gene: TRBV5-1; J gene: TRBJ2-5; clone size: -; CDR3 protein: CASSLDDAGGKTQYF; CDR3 DNA: TGCGCCAGCAGCTTGGATGATGCGGGAGGAAAGACCCAGTACTTC